A selection of T cell receptor beta chains follows, all from one sample in a study of beta chain features in type 1 diabetes. Generated by immunoSEQ multiplex PCR, the TCRdb table keeps only in-frame clones and is missing some. The sample has a few hundred thousand clones, more than 15% seen once. Sequenced sample: naive CD4+ T cells from blood. The receptors were gathered from a man aged 30-40 years with type 1 diabetes. The CDR3 runs from the conserved cysteine through the conserved F or W. D genes are given only for firm matches. Where a row states a size, it is once, few, many or the class of an expanded clone; other rows omit it.

V gene	J gene	D gene	clone size	CDR3 DNA	CDR3 protein
TRBV13	TRBJ2-1	NA	NA	TGTGCCAGCAGCCCCCAGGGGGGCGGATCCTACAATGAGCAGTTCTTC	CASSPQGGGSYNEQFF
TRBV14	TRBJ2-4	TRBD1	few	TGTGCCCGGGCCTCGGACAGGGACATTCAGTACTTC	CARASDRDIQYF
TRBV4-3	TRBJ2-7	NA	NA	TGCGCCAGCAGCCGCGGGACGGGGTACGAGCAGTACTTC	CASSRGTGYEQYF
TRBV14	TRBJ2-4	TRBD2	few	TGTGCCAGCAGCCAAGCCGGACTAGCGGATACCAAAAACATTCAGTACTTC	CASSQAGLADTKNIQYF
TRBV10-3	TRBJ2-3	NA	NA	TGTGCCATCAGGGAGCCGGCAGGGCGGACAGATACGCAGTATTTT	CAIREPAGRTDTQYF
TRBV10-3	TRBJ2-1	TRBD2	few	TGTGCCATCAGTGTCGGGACTACAAATGAGCAGTTCTTC	CAISVGTTNEQFF
TRBV13	TRBJ2-1	NA	few	TGTGCCAGCAGTACTTACAATGAGCAGTTCTTC	CASSTYNEQFF
TRBV30	TRBJ2-2	NA	few	TGTGCCTGGACTAGGCAAAACACGAACACCGGGGAGCTGTTTTTT	CAWTRQNTNTGELFF
TRBV7-9	TRBJ2-3	TRBD2	few	TGTGCCAGCAGCTTAGCCGCCCAGCGGGAGCTCACAGATACGCAGTATTTT	CASSLAAQRELTDTQYF
TRBV4-3	TRBJ2-1	NA	few	TGCGCCAGCAGCCAAGGCTTTACCGGGGTTCGCAATGAGCAGTTCTTC	CASSQGFTGVRNEQFF
TRBV2	TRBJ2-7	TRBD1	NA	TGTGCCAGCAGTCCCGACAGGGGTGTGTACTTC	CASSPDRGVYF
TRBV30	TRBJ2-1	NA	few	TGTGCCTGGATCGGCGGGTTTCTCTACAATGAGCAGTTCTTC	CAWIGGFLYNEQFF
TRBV29-1	TRBJ2-1	NA	few	TGCAGCGTTGACGGGAGAGGGGGCAATGAGCAGTTCTTC	CSVDGRGGNEQFF
TRBV4-3	TRBJ1-3	NA	NA	TGCGCCAGCAGCCAAGGGACAGCTGGAAACACCATATATTTT	CASSQGTAGNTIYF
TRBV7-6	TRBJ2-1	NA	few	TGTGCCAGCAGCTTAGGTCTGGTCCTGTACAATGAGCAGTTCTTC	CASSLGLVLYNEQFF
TRBV19	TRBJ2-5	NA	NA	TGTGCCAGTAGTGTACAGGATATGCAAGAGACCCAGTACTTC	CASSVQDMQETQYF
TRBV29-1	TRBJ2-7	TRBD2	NA	TGCAGCGTTGTTCCCACGGGGGGCTACGAGCAGTACTTC	CSVVPTGGYEQYF
TRBV30	TRBJ1-1	NA	few	TGTGCCTGGAGTGTGGTCAGGCAAGGCGCTGAAGCTTTCTTT	CAWSVVRQGAEAFF
TRBV15	TRBJ2-7	TRBD2	NA	TGTGCCACCAGATTTAGCGGGAGCTCCTACGAGCAGTACTTC	CATRFSGSSYEQYF
TRBV9	TRBJ2-6	NA	few	TGTGCCAGCAGCGCGACAAATCCTGGGGCCAACGTCCTGACTTTC	CASSATNPGANVLTF
TRBV25-1	TRBJ2-7	TRBD1	NA	TGTGCCAGCACCCCCCTTGGGACAGGCCACGAGCAGTACTTC	CASTPLGTGHEQYF
TRBV21-1	TRBJ1-2	NA	NA	TGTGCCAGCAGCCTAAGGGACAGGGGGCGGATAGGCTATGGCTACACCTTC	CASSLRDRGRIGYGYTF
TRBV9	TRBJ2-1	TRBD1	few	TGTGCCAGCAGCGTAGAAGGGACAGGGATGGATGAGCAGTTCTTC	CASSVEGTGMDEQFF
TRBV30	TRBJ2-5	NA	few	TGTGCCTGGAGTGGGGCGAGAGAGCAGTACTTC	CAWSGAREQYF
TRBV7-8	TRBJ2-3	TRBD2	NA	TGTGCCAGCAGCCGCGGGAGGGATACGCAGTATTTT	CASSRGRDTQYF
TRBV4-3	TRBJ2-1	NA	NA	TGCGCCAGCAGCCAAGAGCCTAGCTCCAATGAGCAGTTCTTC	CASSQEPSSNEQFF
TRBV7-8	TRBJ1-1	TRBD1	NA	TGTGCCAGCAGCCTGACAGGGGGCCGGAACACTGAAGCTTTCTTT	CASSLTGGRNTEAFF
TRBV29-1	TRBJ1-1	NA	few	TGCAGCGTTGCAAAACGACAGGATAAGAACACTGAAGCTTTCTTT	CSVAKRQDKNTEAFF
TRBV2	TRBJ2-1	TRBD2	NA	TGTGCCAGCAGGACCCTAGCGGACTCCTTTCGGAATGAGCAGTTCTTC	CASRTLADSFRNEQFF
TRBV7-8	TRBJ2-3	TRBD2	few	TGTGCCAGCAGCCCGGGGGCCGGGACTAGCGGCACAGATACGCAGTATTTT	CASSPGAGTSGTDTQYF
TRBV30	TRBJ1-2	NA	few	TGTGCCTGGACCAAAATGGGTCAGGGTGGCTACACCTTC	CAWTKMGQGGYTF
TRBV7-9	TRBJ1-5	NA	NA	TGTGCCAGCAGCCCTGACAGGAAGCCCCAGCATTTT	CASSPDRKPQHF
TRBV27	TRBJ1-1	TRBD1	NA	TGTGCCAGCGTGGGACAGCCTAACACTGAAGCTTTCTTT	CASVGQPNTEAFF
TRBV4-1	TRBJ2-7	NA	NA	TGCGCCAGCAGCCCTACGGACGGCAGGAGGTTCTACGAGCAGTACTTC	CASSPTDGRRFYEQYF
TRBV29-1	TRBJ2-7	NA	few	TGCAGCGTTGAGGGCCAACTTCACGAGCAGTACTTC	CSVEGQLHEQYF
TRBV5-4	TRBJ2-1	NA	few	TGTGCCAGCAGTCCGAGTACGAGCTCCTACAATGAGCAGTTCTTC	CASSPSTSSYNEQFF
TRBV29-1	TRBJ2-5	NA	NA	TGCAGCGGGCGGGACTCTGGGGAAGGAGAGACCCAGTACTTC	CSGRDSGEGETQYF
TRBV29-1	TRBJ2-1	TRBD1	NA	TGCAGCATGGCTAGGGACAGGGTGAGCTCCTACAATGAGCAGTTCTTC	CSMARDRVSSYNEQFF
TRBV6-5	TRBJ2-5	NA	NA	TGTGCCAGCAGTCAAGAGGTAGAGACCCAGTACTTC	CASSQEVETQYF
TRBV20-1	TRBJ2-5	NA	NA	TGCAGTGCCCGAAAAGAGACCCAGTACTTC	CSARKETQYF
TRBV29-1	TRBJ2-5	NA	few	TGCAGCGTTTGGGACAAGTACCAAGAGACCCAGTACTTC	CSVWDKYQETQYF
TRBV29-1	TRBJ2-4	TRBD1	few	TGCAGCGTTTTCGACAGGGCTAAAAACATTCAGTACTTC	CSVFDRAKNIQYF